Each of the 32 T cell receptor beta chains below was sequenced from the same sample in a study of breast tumors, draining lymph nodes, adjacent tissues. TCRdb re-derived calls from the multiplex PCR reads in MiXCR, one entry per CDR3 protein. The table lists about 230,000 distinct CDR3 sequences, about 34% of them singletons. The lymph nodes were axillary draining lymph nodes from breast cancer patients. What was sequenced was axillary lymph node tissue. The receptor source for this set is a female donor with breast cancer. Some clones in this sample may be carry-over from other donors' samples.

The chain employs TRBV6-6 and TRBJ2-4, with TRBD2 matching 14 bases. V shed 7 bases, J shed 3 bases, and the junction held 14 bases outside the gene matches. The CDR3 covers 19 residues. Per germline, CDR1 MNHNY and CDR2 SVGAGI (reference sequence). The CDR3 coding sequence is TGTGCCAGCATGCCCGGACTAGCGGGAGGATTTGGTAGCAAAAACATTCAGTACTTC. Its translation is CASMPGLAGGFGSKNIQYF.

In its sample, this clonotype was seen many times. The chain joins TRBV12-3 or TRBV12-4 to TRBJ2-7, with a weak D call TRBD2 (6 bases). The CDR3 runs to 12 residues. The V gene lost 5 bases and the J gene lost 5 bases, with 10 bases spanning the gap. The CDR3 region has the DNA TGTGCCAGCAGTATAACTAGCAACGAGCAGTACTTC. It codes for CASSITSNEQYF.

V is TRBV25-1 and J is TRBJ1-4; D uncertain. There are 13 residues in the CDR3. Germline V gene sequence: CDR1 MGHDK, CDR2 SYGVNS. This CDR3 reads CARDVGRNEKLFF. The CDR3 DNA reads as TGTGCTAGAGATGTGGGGAGGAATGAAAAACTGTTTTTT.

A remark on this clonotype: Being one base from a much bigger clone, this may be a read error. The V gene is TRBV29-1, the J gene TRBJ1-1; D unresolved. CDR1 is SQVTM, CDR2 ANQGSEA, per germline. The CDR3 totals 11 residues. The CDR3 DNA is TGCAGCGTTAACGTGCGCACTGGAGCTTTCTTT. Translated, it gives CSVNVRTGAFF. The variable domain in full, with the rest retrieved from reference TRBV29-1 and TRBJ1-1, is SAVISQKPSRDICQRGTSLTIQCQVDSQVTMMFWYRQQPGQSLTLIATANQGSEATYESGFVIDKFPISRPNLTFSTLTVSNMSPEDSSIYLCSVNVRTGAFFGQGTRLTVV.

This sequence joins TRBV5-1 and TRBJ2-1; D is undetermined. The CDR3 has 12 amino acids. Germline V gene lookup returns CDR1 SGHRS and CDR2 YFSETQ. V was clipped by 2 bases and J by 9 bases, with 9 bases between them. CDR3 sequence (DNA): TGCGCCAGCAGCTTAAACGAAGCTGAGCAGTTCTTC. As protein: CASSLNEAEQFF.

Many counts were recorded for this clonotype. V and J are TRBV5-1 and TRBJ2-1; the D is unclear. Germline V gene lookup returns CDR1 SGHRS and CDR2 YFSETQ. Trimming stripped 4 bases from V and 8 bases from J, with 19 bases between. The CDR3 is 15 amino acids. Written as DNA, the CDR3 is TGCGCCAGCAGCCGAATTTCGGGTTCTAGGCATGAGCAGTTCTTC. Its protein is CASSRISGSRHEQFF.

This clonotype was observed at least ten times. The chain combines TRBV5-4 with TRBJ2-7; TRBD2 agrees at 7 bases. Trimming at V came to 0 bases and at J to 3 bases, leaving 3 bases not matched to a gene. The CDR3 has 14 amino acids. Germline values: CDR1 SGHNT, CDR2 YYREEE (reference sequence). CDR3 loop: CASSLAGTNYEQYF. The CDR3 region has the DNA TGTGCCAGCAGCTTGGCCGGGACTAACTACGAGCAGTACTTC. Using reference TRBV5-4 and TRBJ2-7 for the parts outside the CDR3, the full variable domain is ETGVTQSPTHLIKTRGQQVTLRCSSQSGHNTVSWYQQALGQGPQFIFQYYREEENGRGNFPPRFSGLQFPNYSSELNVNALELDDSALYLCASSLAGTNYEQYFGPGTRLTVT.

There are many counts of this clonotype. CDR3 DNA sequence: TGTGCCAGCAGCTTAGGCTCTAGCGGGGGCCTTTACGAGCAGTACTTC. Residues: CASSLGSSGGLYEQYF. The gene calls are TRBV7-2 and TRBJ2-7, with 10 bases aligning to TRBD2. Germline V gene lookup returns CDR1 SGHTA and CDR2 FQGNSA. The CDR3 has 16 amino acids. J gave up 4 bases and V 1 base, and 7 bases lay outside the gene matches.

This clonotype was seen many times. The CDR3 loop is CASTQEGDTQYF. The CDR3, as DNA: TGTGCCAGCACCCAAGAGGGAGATACGCAGTATTTT. The chain couples TRBV7-8 to TRBJ2-3, with D perhaps TRBD2 (5 bases). The germline gives CDR1 SGHVS, CDR2 FQNEAQ. Trimming took off 7 bases at V and 5 bases at J, with 10 bases between the two ends. This CDR3 contains 12 residues. Full variable domain (missing parts from reference TRBV7-8 and TRBJ2-3): GAGVSQSPRYKVAKRGQDVALRCDPISGHVSLFWYQQALGQGPEFLTYFQNEAQLDKSGLPSDRFFAERPEGSVSTLKIQRTQQEDSAVYLCASTQEGDTQYFGPGTRLTVL.

The rearrangement links TRBV19 to TRBJ1-5; 8 positions match TRBD1. Losses at the gene ends were 6 bases for V and 9 bases for J; bases not matched to a gene: 10. CDR3 length equals 14 residues. Germline CDR1 and CDR2: LNHDA and SQIVND (reference sequence). This chain's CDR3 is CASSLGQDLGPQHF. As DNA, the CDR3 is TGTGCCAGTAGCCTGGGACAGGACCTCGGGCCCCAGCATTTT.

The CDR3 DNA sequence: TGTGCCAGTAGTACCCCCCGGACAGGCCGCGGGGGAGGCAGCACCTTC. Translated, it gives CASSTPRTGRGGGSTF. The chain combines TRBV19 with TRBJ1-2, with TRBD1 identical over 7 bases. The CDR3 consists of 16 residues. Per germline, CDR1 LNHDA and CDR2 SQIVND (reference sequence). V trimming: 4 bases; J trimming: 13 bases; junction bases outside the gene matches: 21.

CDR3 region: CARRGVSYNEQFF. The CDR3 bases are TGTGCCAGAAGGGGAGTCTCCTACAATGAGCAGTTCTTC. The chain carries TRBV7-9 and TRBJ2-1; either TRBD1 or TRBD2 may supply D (5 bases each). This CDR3 comprises 13 residues. V lost 9 bases and J 0 bases, leaving 9 bases between the germline ends. The germline CDR1 and CDR2 sequences are SEHNR and FQNEAQ (reference sequence). The entire variable domain, with the rest obtained from reference TRBV7-9 and TRBJ2-1, is as follows: DTGVSQNPRHKITKRGQNVTFRCDPISEHNRLYWYRQTLGQGPEFLTYFQNEAQLEKSRLLSDRFSAERPKGSFSTLEIQRTEQGDSAMYLCARRGVSYNEQFFGPGTRLTVL.

The chain recombines TRBV10-1 with TRBJ2-1, with D tentatively TRBD2 (5 bases). Germline CDR1 WNHNN, CDR2 SYGVQD (reference sequence). Trimming stripped 9 bases from V and 0 bases from J, with 12 bases between. The CDR3 contains 14 residues. CDR3 sequence: CASLTRISYNEQFF. The CDR3 DNA sequence: TGCGCCAGTCTTACTAGGATCTCCTACAATGAGCAGTTCTTC.

This clonotype was seen at least ten times. V is TRBV28 and J is TRBJ1-2, with a weak D call TRBD1 (6 bases). The ends were cut back, 6 bases at V and 8 bases at J, with 16 bases in the middle. Looked up from germline, CDR1 is MDHEN and CDR2 is SYDVKM. The CDR3 is 13 residues long. CDR3 in DNA: TGTGCCAGCAGCGAACAGGGTGCGAGCGGCTACACCTTC. It is translated as CASSEQGASGYTF.

This clonotype appeared many times. The rearrangement links TRBV4-1 to TRBJ2-7; 9 bases map to TRBD2. With 1 base clipped from V and 3 bases from J, the junction kept 7 bases outside the gene matches. The CDR3 loop spans 16 amino acids. Germline values: CDR1 MGHRA, CDR2 YSYEKL. In nucleotides, the CDR3 is TGCGCCAGCAGCCAAGGGAGGCGGGAGGGCCTCTACGAGCAGTACTTC. It is translated as CASSQGRREGLYEQYF.

The table lists this clonotype with many counts. This chain links TRBV9 with TRBJ2-1, with 7 bases fitting TRBD1. CDR1 SGDLS and CDR2 YYNGEE come from the germline V gene. The V and J ends lost 0 bases and 9 bases, in that order; junction bases with no gene match: 6. This CDR3 spans 14 amino acids. In DNA, the CDR3 is TGTGCCAGCAGCGTAGGAGGGGGCGAGGTTGAGCAGTTCTTC. Its protein is CASSVGGGEVEQFF.

The table lists this clonotype with many counts. The genes are TRBV7-8 and TRBJ2-7; TRBD1 is a possible D gene (5 bases). From germline, CDR1 is SGHVS and CDR2 FQNEAQ. V was pared by 2 bases and J by 7 bases, with 12 bases between. This CDR3 spans 13 amino acids. The CDR3 protein is CASSLYPGREQYF. Here the CDR3 DNA reads TGTGCCAGCAGCTTATATCCAGGGCGGGAGCAGTACTTC.

This clonotype was counted only a few times. At one end the junction does not follow the germline gene, possibly because of a read error. The rearrangement joins TRBV6-2 or TRBV6-3 to TRBJ2-7; D is undetermined. Germline V gives CDR1 MNHEY, CDR2 SVGEGT. The CDR3 consists of 16 residues. The CDR3 here is CASSHSTLSPPYEQYF. In DNA, the CDR3 is TGTGCCAGCAGTCACTCGACACTAAGTCCTCCCTACGAGCAGTACTTC.

As to this clonotype: A much larger clone differs from this one at a single base, so this may be a read error. The gene calls are TRBV3-1 and TRBJ2-1; D may be TRBD1 (5 bases). Looked up from germline, CDR1 is LGHDT and CDR2 is YNNKEL (reference sequence). Trimming took 0 bases from V and 8 from J, leaving 14 bases between them. The CDR3 is made up of 15 amino acids. CDR3 loop: CASSQDQGSYDEQFF. The DNA for the CDR3 is TGTGCCAGCAGCCAAGACCAGGGCTCTTACGATGAGCAGTTCTTC.

The chain combines TRBV25-1 with TRBJ2-5; 10 bases are shared with TRBD2. Germline loops: CDR1 MGHDK, CDR2 SYGVNS. The CDR3 spans 16 residues. The V and J ends lost 3 bases and 5 bases, in that order; junction bases with no gene match: 9. The chain's CDR3 is CASSESPGLADETQYF. CDR3 bases: TGTGCCAGCAGTGAGTCGCCAGGACTAGCGGATGAGACCCAGTACTTC.

V and J are TRBV24-1 and TRBJ2-1; 7 bases align to TRBD1. Germline lookup yields CDR1 KGHDR and CDR2 SFDVKD. The CDR3 extends over 15 amino acids. The ends lost 0 bases at V and 5 bases at J; junction bases unmatched: 3. CDR3 sequence (DNA): TGTGCCACCAGTGATTTGGACAGGGCCGACAATGAGCAGTTCTTC. This sequence encodes CATSDLDRADNEQFF.

This clonotype was detected ten times or more. The V call is TRBV6-5, the J call TRBJ1-2; tentative D call: TRBD1 (5 bases). Germline CDR1 and CDR2: MNHEY and SVGAGI. The V gene lost 0 bases and the J gene lost 7 bases, with 21 bases spanning the gap. There are 17 residues in the CDR3. The CDR3 coding sequence is TGTGCCAGCAGTTACTCCCCTAGGAAGGGGACTACTCGTGGCTACACCTTC. Its protein is CASSYSPRKGTTRGYTF.

This clonotype was counted at least ten times. V is TRBV20-1 and J is TRBJ2-1; 9 nucleotides match TRBD1. The length of the CDR3 is 15 residues. With 6 bases clipped from V and 3 bases from J, the junction kept 9 bases outside the gene matches. The V gene's germline CDR1 is DFQATT and CDR2 SNEGSKA (reference sequence). CDR3 nucleotide sequence: TGCAGTGCAAACGAACCGGGACAGGGCTACAATGAGCAGTTCTTC. As protein: CSANEPGQGYNEQFF.

This clonotype was detected many times. The chain links TRBV30 to TRBJ2-7; 8 bases agree with TRBD1. The CDR3 runs 13 residues. Germline values: CDR1 GTSNPN, CDR2 SVGIG (reference sequence). Trimming at V came to 4 bases and at J to 3 bases, leaving 5 bases not matched to a gene. The CDR3 sequence is CAWKIQGDYEQYF. The DNA for the CDR3 is TGTGCCTGGAAGATACAGGGGGACTACGAGCAGTACTTC.

The CDR3 spells CASSLPGPAGGEQYF. The CDR3 coding sequence is TGTGCCAGCAGCTTACCCGGACCAGCGGGGGGAGAGCAGTACTTC. The rearrangement links TRBV7-9 to TRBJ2-7, with TRBD2 identical over 9 bases. Germline CDR1 is SEHNR and CDR2 is FQNEAQ (reference sequence). The ends lost 2 bases at V and 7 bases at J; junction bases unmatched: 9. The CDR3 has 15 amino acids.

The chain uses TRBV6-1 and TRBJ2-3; D unclear. V lost 2 bases and J 3 bases, leaving 3 bases between the germline ends. The CDR3 sequence is 12 residues long. Germline V gives CDR1 MNHNS, CDR2 SASEGT. In DNA form, the CDR3 reads TGTGCCAGCAGTGAAATAACAGATACGCAGTATTTT. It yields the protein CASSEITDTQYF.

This clonotype was detected many times. V and J are TRBV20-1 and TRBJ2-7, with unresolved D. The CDR3 loop spans 15 amino acids. V lost 3 bases to trimming and J lost 2 bases, with 17 bases between them. Germline V gene lookup returns CDR1 DFQATT and CDR2 SNEGSKA (reference sequence). CDR3 DNA: TGCAGTGCTAGCCCTTCTGCCGGTACCACCTACGAGCAGTACTTC. It codes for CSASPSAGTTYEQYF.

Only a few counts were recorded for this clonotype. This clone may be a read error of a much larger clone one base away. This chain uses TRBV20-1 with TRBJ2-5; 10 nucleotides agree with TRBD2. Per the germline V gene, CDR1 is DFQATT and CDR2 is SNEGSKA (reference sequence). The CDR3 totals 15 residues. J lost 9 bases, V lost 0 bases, and 10 bases had no gene match. The CDR3 sequence is CSAREGASGRQAQYF. The CDR3 nucleotides read TGCAGTGCTAGAGAGGGGGCTAGCGGGAGACAGGCCCAGTACTTC.

This clonotype was observed many times. The rearrangement joins TRBV12-3 or TRBV12-4 to TRBJ2-7; D may match TRBD1 or TRBD2 (5 bases each). Trimming cost V 6 bases and J 9 bases, with 12 bases left between them. The CDR3 totals 11 residues. The CDR3 here is CASRLGTRQYF. In DNA, the CDR3 is TGTGCCAGCAGACTGGGGACGCGGCAGTACTTC.

V gene TRBV20-1 combines with J gene TRBJ1-4, with TRBD1 as a possible D gene (5 bases). V lost 0 bases, J lost 8 bases, and 10 bases lay in between. The CDR3 has 13 amino acids. Germline lookup yields CDR1 DFQATT and CDR2 SNEGSKA (reference sequence). The chain's CDR3 is CSARDRAGEKLFF. The CDR3 nucleotides read TGCAGTGCTAGAGACAGGGCGGGCGAAAAACTGTTTTTT.

This clonotype has at least ten counts. This chain connects TRBV19 to TRBJ1-4, with TRBD1 matching 10 bases. The CDR3 is 14 amino acids. Germline lookup yields CDR1 LNHDA and CDR2 SQIVND (reference sequence). V shed 6 bases and J 10 bases; nucleotides not matched to a gene: 8. CDR3 protein: CASRSYRTGGKLFF. CDR3 nucleotide sequence: TGTGCCAGTAGATCCTACCGGACAGGGGGAAAACTGTTTTTT.

The chain links TRBV28 to TRBJ1-6, with TRBD1 identical over 7 bases. Germline V gene data show CDR1 as MDHEN and CDR2 as SYDVKM. This CDR3 comprises 14 residues. Germline trimming cut 5 bases from V and 8 bases from J; bases unmatched to any gene: 6. CDR3 amino acids: CASSPYRGDSPLHF. Written as DNA, the CDR3 is TGTGCCAGCAGTCCTTACAGGGGCGATTCACCCCTCCACTTT.